This T cell receptor beta chain is drawn from a study of a mutant IDH1 vaccine in newly diagnosed glioma (dated by TCRdb to the early 2020s). Study-level background: Patients received eight vaccinations in weeks 1, 3, 5, 7, 11, 15, 19 and 23, corresponding to visits V03 through V10. Peripheral blood was drawn at six visits: V03 (baseline), V05, V07, V10, V12 and V13. Longitudinal TCRB deep sequencing was performed for about 25 treated patients wherever samples were available for exploratory analyses. Before enrollment, patients had received standard therapy of radiotherapy alone, temozolomide alone, or radiochemotherapy with temozolomide; most received the combination. In the chemotherapy-containing groups, vaccination started alongside temozolomide cycles, whereas in patients who had radiotherapy alone it started 4-6 weeks after radiotherapy. Of the approximately 30 treated patients, around 60% were male and 37.5% were female, and a mean age of roughly 41 years was recorded. Overall study outcomes, separate from this receptor: According to the authors, sample limitations meant that analyses of patient blood samples could not be reproduced. Pseudoprogression seemed to be unrelated to changes in the top peripheral T cell clonotypes found by TCRB sequencing. Selection of PBMC samples for TCRB deep sequencing was based on availability. Immune responses induced by the vaccine were seen in about 93% of patients across multiple MHC alleles.

Sample time point, as interpreted from the label and publication: week 5, during vaccination. Every vaccine dose consisted of 300 ug of a 20-mer mutant IDH1 peptide in Montanide, administered subcutaneously together with topical imiquimod. The donors had newly diagnosed IDH1-mutant astrocytomas of WHO grade 3 or 4 that showed loss of nuclear ATRX. The samples were drawn from NOA16, a multicentre, single-arm, open-label phase I trial in Germany that tested a mutant IDH1 peptide vaccine in humans for the first time. Genomic DNA for TCRB sequencing was extracted from EDTA blood using the DNeasy Blood and Tissue Kit. Cut back by 4 bases and 2 bases, the V and J ends lie 19 bases apart. The CDR3 runs 17 residues from the cysteine to the phenylalanine. Only the CDR3 DNA is retained, 51 bases long and in frame from the first base. From the germline V gene, CDR1 is SGHRS and CDR2 is YFSETQ. The library was produced with the immunoSEQ multiplex PCR assay. Following the manufacturer's protocol, the hsTCRB Kit was used to amplify rearranged TCR beta chain sequences. Sequencing of TCRB libraries was carried out on an Illumina MiSeq. In the original analysis: The proprietary platform of the kit vendor was used for demultiplexing, trimming and gene mapping. This is the immuneACCESS table as TCRdb keeps it, with only in-frame sequences that have V and J called. A part of the clones is gone; compared with another copy, unresolved V genes explain less than half, and the rest is unexplained. The D gene and trimming were derived from the DNA, and the V and J assignments and clone size from that table. For this sample there are about 33,000 clones; about 86% appear just once. The top ten constitute 24% of the sample.

In regard to this clone: Its recognized antigen is unknown. Base qualities are not provided; no much larger clone lies one nucleotide away.

The sample in question was PBMCs, obtained from a glioma patient whose treatment included an IDH1 peptide vaccine. The chain joins TRBV5-1 to TRBJ2-1, with the identity of the D gene unclear. The sequence was collected from a man aged 25 to 45 with glioma. The nucleotides are TGCGCCAGCAGCCTGGTGGGGAATAGGAAAACCTACAATGAGCAGTTCTTC. Its amino acids are CASSLVGNRKTYNEQFF. The variable domain in full, with residues beyond the CDR3 obtained from the reference TRBV5-1 and TRBJ2-1 genes, is KAGVTQTPRYLIKTRGQQVTLSCSPISGHRSVSWYQQTPGQGLQFLFEYFSETQRNKGNFPGRFSGRQFSNSRSEMNVSTLELGDSALYLCASSLVGNRKTYNEQFFGPGTRLTVL.